These 16 T cell receptor beta chains originate from one sample sequenced in a study of early T cells in non-severe SARS-CoV-2 infection. TCRdb reprocessed the 5' RACE reads with MiXCR, giving one entry per CDR3 protein. The sample holds 45,000 to 60,000 distinct CDR3 sequences, 8.7% seen once. The sample consisted of whole blood, taken at baseline. The origin of the receptors is an adult who was a healthcare worker with PCR-confirmed SARS-CoV-2 infection or an uninfected control (not recorded which).

In this sample, this clonotype turned up many times. The V call is TRBV24-1, the J call TRBJ2-7; 14 bases fit TRBD2. The germline gives CDR1 KGHDR, CDR2 SFDVKD. The CDR3 extends over 19 amino acids. V was pared by 4 bases and J by 2 bases, with 12 bases of the junction left unmatched. CDR3 in DNA: TGTGCCACCAGTGACCAAGGACTAGCGGGAGGCATCCGGGCCTACGAGCAGTACTTC. It codes for CATSDQGLAGGIRAYEQYF.

This clonotype has more than one count but fewer than ten. The chain joins TRBV7-3 to TRBJ2-1; 12 bases align to TRBD2. CDR3 size: 15 residues. Germline lookup yields CDR1 SGHTA and CDR2 FQGTGA. J lost 4 bases, V lost 5 bases, and 3 bases had no gene match. The CDR3 spells CASSTTSGGYNEQFF. The CDR3, as DNA: TGTGCCAGCAGCACAACTAGCGGGGGGTACAATGAGCAGTTCTTC. Full variable domain (remainder filled in from reference TRBV7-3 and TRBJ2-1): GAGVSQTPSNKVTEKGKYVELRCDPISGHTALYWYRQSLGQGPEFLIYFQGTGAADDSGLPNDRFFAVRPEGSVSTLKIQRTERGDSAVYLCASSTTSGGYNEQFFGPGTRLTVL.

This clonotype has ten or more counts. This CDR3 reads CASSTPRTGGDEQFF. The CDR3 bases are TGCGCCAGCAGCACCCCGAGGACAGGGGGCGATGAGCAGTTCTTC. The chain recombines TRBV4-1 with TRBJ2-1; 11 bases fit TRBD1. The CDR3 is made up of 15 amino acids. J gave up 8 bases and V 5 bases, and 8 bases lay outside the gene matches. The germline CDR1 and CDR2 sequences are MGHRA and YSYEKL.

CDR3 sequence: CASSQAGTRVPYEQYF. In DNA, the CDR3 is TGTGCCAGCAGCCAAGCCGGGACTAGAGTTCCCTACGAGCAGTACTTC. This rearrangement joins TRBV3-1 to TRBJ2-7; TRBD2 matches at 8 bases. CDR1 is LGHDT, CDR2 YNNKEL, per germline (reference sequence). CDR3 size: 16 residues. Trimming removed 1 base from V and 2 bases from J; junction bases left unmatched: 7.

This clonotype came up a few times. V usage is TRBV6-1 and J usage is TRBJ2-7; D not certain. The CDR3 has 14 residues. Germline lookup yields CDR1 MNHNS and CDR2 SASEGT. V lost 2 bases, J lost 2 bases, and 10 bases lay in between. In DNA, the CDR3 is TGTGCCAGCAGTGAACTACTTATCACCTACGAGCAGTACTTC. Protein: CASSELLITYEQYF.

This clonotype has more than one count but fewer than ten. The chain joins TRBV7-9 to TRBJ1-1; unclear D gene. CDR3 length: 14 residues. The germline V gene encodes CDR1 SEHNR and CDR2 FQNEAQ (reference sequence). V lost 5 bases to trimming and J lost 1 base, with 11 bases between them. In nucleotides, the CDR3 is TGTGCCAGCAGCCCGACGTATAGGAACACTGAAGCTTTCTTT. Its translation: CASSPTYRNTEAFF.

This clonotype turned up a few times. This chain uses TRBV2 with TRBJ1-4, with 7 bases aligning to TRBD1. J gave up 7 bases and V 6 bases, and 2 bases lay outside the gene matches. The CDR3 has 12 residues. Germline-derived CDR1 and CDR2 are SNHLY and FYNNEI. In nucleotides, the CDR3 is TGTGCCAGCAGGACAGGGATTGAAAAACTGTTTTTT. Translation gives CASRTGIEKLFF.

This clonotype has ten or more counts. The CDR3 coding sequence is TGTGCCAGCAGGGGCGGGGACAGCGCAGACAATGAGCAGTTCTTC. It yields the protein CASRGGDSADNEQFF. The rearrangement links TRBV27 to TRBJ2-1; D might be TRBD1 (7 bases). This CDR3 contains 15 residues. Germline loops: CDR1 MNHEY, CDR2 SMNVEV (reference sequence). Deletions cut 6 bases from V and 5 bases from J, with 17 bases between.

This clonotype was seen repeatedly, ten times or more. The chain links TRBV4-2 to TRBJ1-3; no clear D. CDR1 is LGHNA and CDR2 is YNFKEQ in the germline V gene. There are 15 residues in the CDR3. Trimming removed 0 bases from V and 2 bases from J, with 8 bases in between. The CDR3: CASSQERTPGNTIYF. The CDR3 DNA follows: TGTGCCAGCAGCCAAGAACGGACGCCTGGAAACACCATATATTTT.

This clonotype showed up just a few times. The V and J genes are TRBV11-2 and TRBJ2-1; D is undetermined. The germline V gene encodes CDR1 SGHAT and CDR2 FQNNGV. The CDR3 extends over 14 amino acids. The V and J ends lost 5 bases and 8 bases respectively, with 16 bases between them. In nucleotides, the CDR3 is TGTGCCAGCAGCCGCGTGACGACCCGAGATGAGCAGTTCTTC. Amino acids: CASSRVTTRDEQFF.

V gene TRBV27 combines with J gene TRBJ2-2; 10 nucleotides line up with TRBD1. With V trimmed by 7 bases and J by 4 bases, 12 bases remained unmatched. CDR1 is MNHEY and CDR2 is SMNVEV in the germline V gene (reference sequence). The CDR3 is 17 amino acids. The CDR3 DNA reads as TGTGCCAGCAATCCGGGACAGGGGACCCTATTCACCGGGGAGCTGTTTTTT. Residues: CASNPGQGTLFTGELFF.

This rearrangement joins TRBV7-9 to TRBJ2-1; the match to TRBD2 covers 9 bases. With 6 bases clipped from V and 8 bases from J, the junction kept 8 bases outside the gene matches. The CDR3 is 14 amino acids. Germline V gene lookup returns CDR1 SEHNR and CDR2 FQNEAQ (reference sequence). The DNA of the CDR3 is TGTGCCAGCAGGGAGGGACTAGCTAGCGATGAGCAGTTCTTC. Residues: CASREGLASDEQFF.

The table lists this clonotype with a few counts. This chain joins TRBV7-8 and TRBJ2-5; 9 bases are shared with TRBD2. The CDR3 totals 18 residues. V trimming: 5 bases; J trimming: 5 bases; junction bases outside the gene matches: 18. Germline V lookup: CDR1 SGHVS, CDR2 FQNEAQ. The CDR3 sequence is CASSPRREGLPSPETQYF. In nucleotides, the CDR3 is TGTGCCAGCAGCCCCAGGCGGGAGGGCCTCCCTTCCCCTGAGACCCAGTACTTC.

This clonotype was seen repeatedly, ten times or more. The V and J genes are TRBV14 and TRBJ1-2; D is possibly TRBD1 (5 bases). The CDR3 has 13 amino acids. The ends were cut back, 2 bases at V and 8 bases at J, with 12 bases in the middle. The germline V gene encodes CDR1 SGHDN and CDR2 FVKESK. Here the CDR3 reads CASSQSFRGGYTF. The CDR3 DNA follows: TGTGCCAGCAGCCAATCCTTTAGGGGAGGCTACACCTTC.

This clonotype was seen repeatedly, ten times or more. The chain carries TRBV6-5 and TRBJ1-4, with a weak D call TRBD1 (5 bases). Per germline, CDR1 MNHEY and CDR2 SVGAGI. Between the trimmed V and J ends, which lost 5 bases and 6 bases, there was a span of 16 bases. This CDR3 spans 15 amino acids. Here the CDR3 DNA reads TGTGCCAGCAGTACCTGGGGGGGTGCGGATGAAAAACTGTTTTTT. This translates into CASSTWGGADEKLFF.

The rearrangement uses TRBV6-1 and TRBJ2-1; weak D call: TRBD1 (5 bases). The CDR3 runs to 15 residues. V lost 3 bases, J lost 2 bases, and 11 bases lay in between. Germline V gene sequence: CDR1 MNHNS, CDR2 SASEGT. The CDR3 here is CASSEGDSPYNEQFF. The CDR3 nucleotides read TGTGCCAGCAGTGAGGGCGACAGCCCCTACAATGAGCAGTTCTTC.